The sequence of this TCR beta chain was determined in a study of cytomegalovirus exposure and HLA in healthy donors. PCR primers comprised 60 Vbeta and 13 Jbeta primers. Clones were read by immunoSEQ multiplex PCR, and TCRdb kept only the in-frame ones, dropping some. The table records roughly 130,000 clones, 65% to 85% of them present only once. In this sample, this clone turned up a few times. Trimming cost V 8 bases and J 7 bases; bases outside gene matches: 7. The CDR3 covers 14 residues. CDR1 is SGHRS and CDR2 is YFSETQ in the germline V gene. Sequenced input: PBMCs. The chain is built from TRBV5-1 and TRBJ2-1; TRBD2 matches 12 bases. The clonotype comes from a middle-aged woman in good health and CMV-seronegative. CDR3 sequence reads: CASKRTSGMNEQFF. The CDR3 DNA is TGCGCCAGTAAGCGGACTAGCGGGATGAATGAGCAGTTCTTC.